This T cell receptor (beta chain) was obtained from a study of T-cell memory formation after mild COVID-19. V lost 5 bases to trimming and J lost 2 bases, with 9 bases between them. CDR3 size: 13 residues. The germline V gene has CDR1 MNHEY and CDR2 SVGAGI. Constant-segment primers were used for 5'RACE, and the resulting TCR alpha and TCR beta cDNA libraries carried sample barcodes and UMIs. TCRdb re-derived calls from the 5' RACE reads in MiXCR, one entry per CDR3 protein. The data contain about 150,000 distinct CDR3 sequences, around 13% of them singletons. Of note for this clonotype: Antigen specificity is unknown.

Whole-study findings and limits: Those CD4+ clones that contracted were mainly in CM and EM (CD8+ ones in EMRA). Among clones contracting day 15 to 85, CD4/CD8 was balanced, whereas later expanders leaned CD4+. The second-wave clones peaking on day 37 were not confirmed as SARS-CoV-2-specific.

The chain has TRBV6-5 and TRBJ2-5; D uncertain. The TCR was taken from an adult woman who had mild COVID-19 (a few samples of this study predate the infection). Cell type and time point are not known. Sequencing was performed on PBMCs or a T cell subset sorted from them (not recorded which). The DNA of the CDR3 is TGTGCCAGCAGTCACCAACCACAAGAGACCCAGTACTTC. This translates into CASSHQPQETQYF.